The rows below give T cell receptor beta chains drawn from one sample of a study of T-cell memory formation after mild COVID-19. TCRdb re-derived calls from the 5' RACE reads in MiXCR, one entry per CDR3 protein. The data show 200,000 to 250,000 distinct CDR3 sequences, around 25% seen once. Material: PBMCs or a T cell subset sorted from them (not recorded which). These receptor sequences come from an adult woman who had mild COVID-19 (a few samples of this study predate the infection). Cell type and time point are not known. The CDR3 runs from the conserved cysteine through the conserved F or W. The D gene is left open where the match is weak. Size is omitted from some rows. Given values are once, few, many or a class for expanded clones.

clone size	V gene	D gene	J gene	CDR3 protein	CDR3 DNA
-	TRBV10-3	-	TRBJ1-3	CASGGRSSGNTIYF	TGTGCCTCCGGGGGCAGGAGCTCTGGAAACACCATATATTTT
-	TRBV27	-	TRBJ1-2	CASSPLSLNPEGYGYTF	TGTGCCAGCAGTCCCTTATCTTTGAACCCCGAGGGCTATGGCTACACCTTC
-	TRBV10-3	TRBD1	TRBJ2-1	CARGQGVGDNEQFF	TGTGCCAGAGGACAGGGGGTTGGGGACAATGAGCAGTTCTTC
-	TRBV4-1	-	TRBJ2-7	CASSQASEAYEQYF	TGCGCCAGCAGCCAAGCGTCGGAGGCCTACGAGCAGTACTTC
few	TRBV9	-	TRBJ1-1	CASSVGEGPGTEAFF	TGTGCCAGCAGCGTAGGAGAGGGACCGGGTACTGAAGCTTTCTTT
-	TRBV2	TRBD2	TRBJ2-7	CASRGLSRGEQYF	TGTGCCAGCAGGGGACTATCACGGGGCGAGCAGTACTTC
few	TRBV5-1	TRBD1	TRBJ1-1	CASSLEQREGADYTEAFF	TGCGCCAGCAGCTTGGAGCAACGGGAGGGGGCGGATTATACTGAAGCTTTCTTT
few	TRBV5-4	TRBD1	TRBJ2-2	CASSSHQGANTGELFF	TGTGCCAGCAGCTCACACCAGGGGGCGAACACCGGGGAGCTGTTTTTT
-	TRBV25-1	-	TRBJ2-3	CASSESQQGPTDTQYF	TGTGCCAGCAGTGAATCCCAGCAGGGACCCACAGATACGCAGTATTTT
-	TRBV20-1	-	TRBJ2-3	CSAGGGTGTDTQYF	TGCAGTGCGGGGGGTGGGACAGGCACAGATACGCAGTATTTT
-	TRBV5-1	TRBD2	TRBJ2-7	CASSPEGTSGGNEQYF	TGCGCCAGCAGCCCGGAGGGGACTAGCGGGGGCAACGAGCAGTACTTC
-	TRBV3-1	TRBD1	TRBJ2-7	CASSPIGQDEQYF	TGTGCCAGCAGCCCGATTGGACAGGACGAGCAGTACTTC
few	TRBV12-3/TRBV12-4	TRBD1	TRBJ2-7	CASSRPGQGGEQYF	TGTGCCAGCAGCCGACCGGGACAGGGGGGAGAGCAGTACTTC
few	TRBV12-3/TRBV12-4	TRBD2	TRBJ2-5	CASSLVSPASGTRETQYF	TGTGCCAGCAGTTTAGTTTCTCCGGCTAGCGGGACCCGAGAGACCCAGTACTTC
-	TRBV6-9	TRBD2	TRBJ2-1	CASSNDGGGHNEQFF	TGTGCCAGCAGTAACGATGGGGGGGGACACAATGAGCAGTTCTTC
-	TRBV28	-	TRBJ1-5	CASSAGGEDQPQHF	TGTGCCAGCTCAGCGGGGGGGGAGGATCAGCCCCAGCATTTT
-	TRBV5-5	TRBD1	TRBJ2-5	CASSYWTGRETQYF	TGTGCCAGCAGTTATTGGACAGGGAGGGAGACCCAGTACTTC
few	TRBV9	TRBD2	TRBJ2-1	CASSSLAGGLMNEQFF	TGTGCCAGCAGCTCCTTAGCGGGGGGGCTAATGAATGAGCAGTTCTTC
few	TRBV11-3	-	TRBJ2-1	CASSSGEQFF	TGTGCCAGCAGCTCCGGTGAGCAGTTCTTC
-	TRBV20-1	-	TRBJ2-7	CSAEPSFAYEQYF	TGCAGTGCTGAACCTAGTTTCGCCTACGAGCAGTACTTC
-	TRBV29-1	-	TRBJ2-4	CSASTGPASKNIQYF	TGCAGCGCTTCGACAGGCCCCGCGTCCAAAAACATTCAGTACTTC
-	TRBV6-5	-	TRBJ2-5	CASSYKGQETQYF	TGTGCCAGCAGTTATAAGGGCCAGGAGACCCAGTACTTC
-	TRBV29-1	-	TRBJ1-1	CSAALTEAFF	TGCAGCGCCGCCTTGACTGAAGCTTTCTTT
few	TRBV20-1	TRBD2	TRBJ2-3	CSARELLAGISTDTQYF	TGCAGTGCTAGAGAGTTACTAGCGGGGATAAGCACAGATACGCAGTATTTT
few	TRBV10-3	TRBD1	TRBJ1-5	CAISDLGQEHNQPQHF	TGTGCCATCAGTGACCTTGGACAGGAACACAATCAGCCCCAGCATTTT
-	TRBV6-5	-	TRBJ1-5	CASSYREGQPQHF	TGTGCCAGCAGTTACAGGGAGGGTCAGCCCCAGCATTTT
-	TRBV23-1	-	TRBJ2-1	CASSPLTLESSYNEQFF	TGCGCCAGCAGTCCGTTAACCTTGGAGAGCTCCTACAATGAGCAGTTCTTC
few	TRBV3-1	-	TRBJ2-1	CASSKGGLYNEQFF	TGTGCCAGCAGTAAGGGGGGGCTATACAATGAGCAGTTCTTC
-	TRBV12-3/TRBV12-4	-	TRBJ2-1	CASSVGSNEQFF	TGTGCCAGCAGTGTAGGGAGTAATGAGCAGTTCTTC
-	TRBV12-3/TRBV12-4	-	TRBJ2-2	CASSLGVPGELFF	TGTGCCAGCAGTTTAGGGGTTCCCGGGGAGCTGTTTTTT
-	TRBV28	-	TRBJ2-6	CASTGLAGANVLTF	TGTGCCAGCACGGGATTGGCTGGGGCCAACGTCCTGACTTTC
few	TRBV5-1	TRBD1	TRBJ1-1	CASSLALWDRAIPEAFF	TGCGCCAGCAGCTTGGCCCTTTGGGACAGGGCTATTCCTGAAGCTTTCTTT
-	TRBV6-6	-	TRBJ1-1	CASNRQMNTEAFF	TGTGCCAGCAATAGACAGATGAACACTGAAGCTTTCTTT
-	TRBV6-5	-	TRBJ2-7	CASGPGNPYEQYF	TGTGCCAGCGGTCCGGGGAACCCCTACGAGCAGTACTTC
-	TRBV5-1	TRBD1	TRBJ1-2	CASSFETGSYGYTF	TGCGCCAGCAGCTTCGAGACAGGGAGCTATGGCTACACCTTC
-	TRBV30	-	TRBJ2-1	CAWTGGGKLSSYNEQFF	TGTGCCTGGACGGGGGGCGGGAAACTTAGCTCCTACAATGAGCAGTTCTTC
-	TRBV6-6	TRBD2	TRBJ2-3	CASSYSSGITTDTQYF	TGTGCCAGCAGTTACTCTAGCGGGATAACCACAGATACGCAGTATTTT